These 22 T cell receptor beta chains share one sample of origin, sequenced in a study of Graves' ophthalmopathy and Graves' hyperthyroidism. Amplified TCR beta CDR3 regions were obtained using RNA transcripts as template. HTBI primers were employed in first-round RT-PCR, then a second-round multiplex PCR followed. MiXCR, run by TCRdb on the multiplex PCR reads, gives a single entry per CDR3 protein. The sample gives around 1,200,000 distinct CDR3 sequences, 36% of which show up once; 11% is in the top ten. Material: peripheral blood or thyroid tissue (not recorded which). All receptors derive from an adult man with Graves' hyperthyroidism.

DNA for the CDR3: TGTGCCATCAGTGAAGCGTGGGATCAGCCCCAGCATTTT. Protein: CAISEAWDQPQHF. The rearrangement joins TRBV10-3 to TRBJ1-5, with unresolved D. Trimming cost V 3 bases and J 5 bases, with 8 bases left between them. CDR1 is ENHRY and CDR2 is SYGVKD in the germline V gene. This CDR3 has 13 amino acids.

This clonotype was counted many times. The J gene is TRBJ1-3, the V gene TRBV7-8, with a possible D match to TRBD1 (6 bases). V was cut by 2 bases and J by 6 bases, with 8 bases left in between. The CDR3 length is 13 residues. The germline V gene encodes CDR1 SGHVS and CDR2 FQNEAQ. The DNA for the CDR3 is TGTGCCAGCAGCTTAAACAGGGAAAACACCATATATTTT. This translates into CASSLNRENTIYF.

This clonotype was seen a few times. The CDR3 region has the DNA TGTGCCAGCAGCTCGCGGGAGGACGATAGCACAGATACGCAGTATTTT. It translates to CASSSREDDSTDTQYF. V and J are TRBV7-9 and TRBJ2-3, with 8 bases that match TRBD2. The V gene end was trimmed by 4 bases and the J gene end by 0 bases; junction bases not matched to a gene: 6. This CDR3 contains 16 residues. CDR1 SEHNR and CDR2 FQNEAQ come from the germline V gene (reference sequence).

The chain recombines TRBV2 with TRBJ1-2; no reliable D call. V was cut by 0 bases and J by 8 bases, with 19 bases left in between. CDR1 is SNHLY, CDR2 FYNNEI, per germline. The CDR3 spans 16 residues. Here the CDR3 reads CASSEALGRERGGYTF. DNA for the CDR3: TGTGCCAGCAGTGAAGCGCTAGGACGGGAGAGAGGGGGCTACACCTTC.

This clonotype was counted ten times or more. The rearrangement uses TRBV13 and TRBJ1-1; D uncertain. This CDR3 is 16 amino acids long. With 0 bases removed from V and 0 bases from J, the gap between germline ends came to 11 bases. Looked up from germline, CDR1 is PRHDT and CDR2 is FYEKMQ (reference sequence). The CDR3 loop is CASSLGPAVMNTEAFF. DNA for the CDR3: TGTGCCAGCAGCTTAGGTCCAGCTGTCATGAACACTGAAGCTTTCTTT.

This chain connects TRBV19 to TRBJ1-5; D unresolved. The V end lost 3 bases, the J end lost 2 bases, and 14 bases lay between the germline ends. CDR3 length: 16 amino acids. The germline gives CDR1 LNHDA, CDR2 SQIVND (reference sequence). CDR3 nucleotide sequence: TGTGCCAGTAGTATGGGTCTTTGGACTCGCAATCAGCCCCAGCATTTT. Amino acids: CASSMGLWTRNQPQHF.

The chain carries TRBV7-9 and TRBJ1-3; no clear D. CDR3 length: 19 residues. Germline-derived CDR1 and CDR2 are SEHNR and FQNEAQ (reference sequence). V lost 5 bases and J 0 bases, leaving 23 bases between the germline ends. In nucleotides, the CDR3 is TGTGCCAGCAGCGGGAAGGCGTGGGGATCTCGCGACTCTGGAAACACCATATATTTT. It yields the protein CASSGKAWGSRDSGNTIYF.

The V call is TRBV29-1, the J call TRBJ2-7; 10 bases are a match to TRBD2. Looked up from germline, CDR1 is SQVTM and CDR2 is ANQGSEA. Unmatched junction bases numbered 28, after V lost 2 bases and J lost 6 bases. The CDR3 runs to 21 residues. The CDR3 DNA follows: TGCAGCGTTGAAAGTCTTCAGGAGTCAGGGACTAGCGTAGAGATAAGGTCCGAGCAGTACTTC. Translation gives CSVESLQESGTSVEIRSEQYF.

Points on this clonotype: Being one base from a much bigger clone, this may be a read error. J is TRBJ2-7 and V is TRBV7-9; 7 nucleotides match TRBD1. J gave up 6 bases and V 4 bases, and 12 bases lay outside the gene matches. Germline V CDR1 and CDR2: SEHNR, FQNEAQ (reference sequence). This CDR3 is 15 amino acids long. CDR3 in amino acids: CASSSHLGQIGEQYF. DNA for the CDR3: TGTGCCAGCAGCTCTCACCTGGGACAGATTGGCGAGCAGTACTTC. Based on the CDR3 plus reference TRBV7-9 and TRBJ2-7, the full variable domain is DTGVSQNPRHKITKRGQNVTFRCDPISEHNRLYWYRQTLGQGPEFLTYFQNEAQLEKSRLLSDRFSAERPKGSFSTLEIQRTEQGDSAMYLCASSSHLGQIGEQYFGPGTRLTVT.

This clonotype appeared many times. The CDR3 sequence is CASNMVRGSTRELFF. Written as DNA, the CDR3 is TGTGCCAGCAACATGGTCCGGGGAAGTACCAGGGAGCTGTTTTTT. This chain uses TRBV2 with TRBJ2-2, with D maybe TRBD2 (5 bases). Deletions cut 7 bases from V and 9 bases from J, with 21 bases between. This CDR3 has 15 amino acids. Germline V lookup: CDR1 SNHLY, CDR2 FYNNEI.

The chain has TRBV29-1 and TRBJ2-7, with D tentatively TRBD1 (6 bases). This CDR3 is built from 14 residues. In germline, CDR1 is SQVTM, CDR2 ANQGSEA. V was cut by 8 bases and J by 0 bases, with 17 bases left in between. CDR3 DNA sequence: TGCAGCCCCGCGACCACAGGGAGCTCCTACGAGCAGTACTTC. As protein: CSPATTGSSYEQYF.

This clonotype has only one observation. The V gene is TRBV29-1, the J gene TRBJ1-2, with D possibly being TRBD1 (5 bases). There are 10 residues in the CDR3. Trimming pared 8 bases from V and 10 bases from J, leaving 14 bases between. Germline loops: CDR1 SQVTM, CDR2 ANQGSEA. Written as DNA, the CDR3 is TGCAGCTTAAGGGACGTCTACTACACCTTC. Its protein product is CSLRDVYYTF.

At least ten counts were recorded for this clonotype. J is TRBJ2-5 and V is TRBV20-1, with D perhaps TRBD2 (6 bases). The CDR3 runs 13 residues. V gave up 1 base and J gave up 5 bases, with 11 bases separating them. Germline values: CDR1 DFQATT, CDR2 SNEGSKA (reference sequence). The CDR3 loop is CSARADRGETQYF. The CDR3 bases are TGCAGTGCTAGAGCGGACCGGGGGGAGACCCAGTACTTC.

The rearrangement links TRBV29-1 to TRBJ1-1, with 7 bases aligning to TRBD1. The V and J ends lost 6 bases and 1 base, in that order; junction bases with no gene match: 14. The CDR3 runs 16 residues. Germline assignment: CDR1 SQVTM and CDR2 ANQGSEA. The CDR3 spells CSVTQPGQERNTEAFF. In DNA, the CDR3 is TGCAGCGTGACTCAACCCGGACAGGAACGGAACACTGAAGCTTTCTTT.

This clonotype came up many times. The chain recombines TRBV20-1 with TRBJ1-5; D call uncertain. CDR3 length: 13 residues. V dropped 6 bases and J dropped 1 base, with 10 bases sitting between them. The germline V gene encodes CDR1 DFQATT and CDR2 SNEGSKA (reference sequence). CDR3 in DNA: TGCAGTGCCGCTCGAGCGAGCAATCAGCCCCAGCATTTT. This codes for CSAARASNQPQHF.

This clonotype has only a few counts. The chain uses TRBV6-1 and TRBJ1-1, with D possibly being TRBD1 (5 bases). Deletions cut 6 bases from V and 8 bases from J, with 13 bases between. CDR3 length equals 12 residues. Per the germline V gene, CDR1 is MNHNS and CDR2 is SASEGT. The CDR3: CASRTDGGEAFF. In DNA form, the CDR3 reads TGTGCCAGCAGGACGGACGGGGGGGAAGCTTTCTTT.

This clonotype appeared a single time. The CDR3 bases are TGCAGCCTGAACTCGGACATAAGGGGACGCTATGGCTACACCTTC. It specifies CSLNSDIRGRYGYTF. This chain connects TRBV29-1 to TRBJ1-2; maybe TRBD1 (5 bases). The CDR3 contains 15 residues. Germline V gene lookup returns CDR1 SQVTM and CDR2 ANQGSEA. The germline V and J ends were trimmed by 8 bases and 4 bases, with 23 bases remaining between them.

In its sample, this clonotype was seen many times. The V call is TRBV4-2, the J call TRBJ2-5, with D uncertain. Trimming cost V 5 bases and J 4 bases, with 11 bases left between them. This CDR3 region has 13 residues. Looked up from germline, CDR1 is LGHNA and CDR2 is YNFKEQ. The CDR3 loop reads CASSVQVGETQYF. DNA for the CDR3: TGTGCCAGCAGCGTGCAGGTGGGAGAGACCCAGTACTTC.

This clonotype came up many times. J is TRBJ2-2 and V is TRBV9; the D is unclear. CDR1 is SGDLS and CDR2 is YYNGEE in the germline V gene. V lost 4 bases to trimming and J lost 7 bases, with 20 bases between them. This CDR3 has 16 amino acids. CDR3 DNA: TGTGCCAGCAGCATTACCCAACCCTCTTTCGGCGGGGAGCTGTTTTTT. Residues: CASSITQPSFGGELFF.

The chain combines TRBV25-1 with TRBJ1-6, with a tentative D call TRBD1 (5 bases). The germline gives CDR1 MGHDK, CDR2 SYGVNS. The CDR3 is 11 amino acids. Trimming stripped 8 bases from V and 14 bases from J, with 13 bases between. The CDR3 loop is CASQGGASLHF. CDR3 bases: TGTGCCAGCCAAGGAGGGGCATCCCTCCACTTT.

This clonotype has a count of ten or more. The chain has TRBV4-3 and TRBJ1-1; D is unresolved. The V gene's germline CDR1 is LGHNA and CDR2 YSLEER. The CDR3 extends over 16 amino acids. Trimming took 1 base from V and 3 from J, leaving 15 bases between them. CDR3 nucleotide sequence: TGCGCCAGCAGCCAAGGGAAGTCGGCAAGGGACACTGAAGCTTTCTTT. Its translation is CASSQGKSARDTEAFF.

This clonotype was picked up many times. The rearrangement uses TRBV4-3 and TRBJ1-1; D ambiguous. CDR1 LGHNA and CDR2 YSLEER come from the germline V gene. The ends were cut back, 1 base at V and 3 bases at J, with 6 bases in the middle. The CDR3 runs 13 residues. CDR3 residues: CASSQARHTEAFF. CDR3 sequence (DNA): TGCGCCAGCAGCCAAGCGCGGCACACTGAAGCTTTCTTT.